This T cell receptor beta chain was sequenced during a study of human CD8 memory T cell subsets. Study results and limitations: The chains that were sequenced in this study were only T cell receptor beta chains.

Germline assignment: CDR1 LNHDA and CDR2 SQIVND (reference sequence). The CDR3 length is 14 residues. UMI-labeled 5' RACE generated the TCR beta libraries. After re-calling the 5' RACE reads, TCRdb lists one entry per CDR3 protein, DNA absent. This table holds about 10,000 distinct CDR3 sequences. Comment on this clonotype: No antigen is known for it.

The authors enriched total CD8+ T cells by negative magnetic separation. Duplicate approximately 150,000-cell vials of sorted CD8+ T cells per subset supplied the RNA. V usage is TRBV19 and J usage is TRBJ2-7; TCRdb gives TRBD1 as the D gene, but with no DNA this cannot be confirmed. Sequencing was done on a sample of CD8+ T cells from PBMCs. This TCR was sampled from a human donor in good health. The chain's CDR3 is CASSRDRELDEQYF.